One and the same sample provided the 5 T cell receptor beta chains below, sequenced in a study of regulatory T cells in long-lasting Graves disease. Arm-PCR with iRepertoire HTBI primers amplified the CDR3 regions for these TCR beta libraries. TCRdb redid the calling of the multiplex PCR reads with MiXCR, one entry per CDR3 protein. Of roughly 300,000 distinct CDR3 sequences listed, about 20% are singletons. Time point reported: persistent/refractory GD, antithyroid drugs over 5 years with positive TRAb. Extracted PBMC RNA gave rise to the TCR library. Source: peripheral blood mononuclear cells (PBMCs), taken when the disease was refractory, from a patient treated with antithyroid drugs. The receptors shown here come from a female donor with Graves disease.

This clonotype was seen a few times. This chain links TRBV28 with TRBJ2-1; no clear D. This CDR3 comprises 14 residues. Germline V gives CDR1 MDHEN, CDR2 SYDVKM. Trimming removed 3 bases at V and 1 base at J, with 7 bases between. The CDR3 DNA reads TGTGCCAGCAGTTTCCTAGTATCCTACAATGAGCAGTTCTTC. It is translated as CASSFLVSYNEQFF. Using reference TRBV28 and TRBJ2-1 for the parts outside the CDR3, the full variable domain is DVKVTQSSRYLVKRTGEKVFLECVQDMDHENMFWYRQDPGLGLRLIYFSYDVKMKEKGDIPEGYSVSREKKERFSLILESASTNQTSMYLCASSFLVSYNEQFFGPGTRLTVL.

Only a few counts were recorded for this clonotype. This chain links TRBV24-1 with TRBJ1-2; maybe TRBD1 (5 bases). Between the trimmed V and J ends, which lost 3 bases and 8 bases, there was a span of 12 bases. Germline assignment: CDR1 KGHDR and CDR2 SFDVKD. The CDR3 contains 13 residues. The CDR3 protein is CATSDPTGGGYTF. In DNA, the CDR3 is TGTGCCACCAGTGATCCCACAGGAGGCGGCTACACCTTC.

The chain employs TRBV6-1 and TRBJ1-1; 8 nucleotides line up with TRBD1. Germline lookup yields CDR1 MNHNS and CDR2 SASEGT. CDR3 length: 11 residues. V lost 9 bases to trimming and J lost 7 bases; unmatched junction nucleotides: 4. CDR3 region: CASNRGSEAFF. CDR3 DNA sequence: TGTGCCAGTAACAGGGGGAGTGAAGCTTTCTTT.

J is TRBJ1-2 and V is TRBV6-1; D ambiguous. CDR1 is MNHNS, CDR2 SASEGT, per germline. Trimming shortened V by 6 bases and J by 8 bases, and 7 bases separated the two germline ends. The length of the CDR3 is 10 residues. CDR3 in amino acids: CASRSGGYTF. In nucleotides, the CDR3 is TGTGCCAGCAGGAGTGGGGGCTACACCTTC.

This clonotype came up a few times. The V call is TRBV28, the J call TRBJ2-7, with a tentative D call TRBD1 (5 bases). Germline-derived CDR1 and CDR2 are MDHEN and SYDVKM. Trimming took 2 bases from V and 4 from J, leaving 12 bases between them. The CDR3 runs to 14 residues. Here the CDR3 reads CASSLKGQIYEQYF. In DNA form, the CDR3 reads TGTGCCAGCAGTTTAAAGGGGCAGATTTACGAGCAGTACTTC.